In this sample, the clone carrying this TCR beta chain turned up a few times. Its antigen remains unknown. Germline CDR1 MDHEN, CDR2 SYDVKM. The CDR3 runs 12 residues. V lost 7 bases to trimming and J lost 7 bases, with 11 bases between them. Time point noted: newly diagnosed GD, antithyroid drugs for less than 3 months. The TCR library used RNA extracted from PBMCs. One endocrinology department in Xi'an, China, was where patients came from. TCR beta libraries were built with iRepertoire HTBI primers and Arm-PCR of CDR3 regions. Each CDR3 protein gets one entry after TCRdb re-called the multiplex PCR reads with MiXCR. Of 550,000 to 600,000 distinct CDR3 sequences listed, roughly 16% are singletons. This sample is part of a study of regulatory T cells in long-lasting Graves disease. In the study overall: Graves' patients (newly diagnosed) had been on antithyroid drugs under 3 months.

Findings and caveats of the study: With persistent disease, TRBV28, TRBJ1-2 and TRBJ2-5 were the favored segments.

The same specimen was also included in a second study, on T cells in Graves' hyperthyroidism and ophthalmopathy.

The TCR originated in a man aged 18 to 30 with Graves disease. The chain couples TRBV28 to TRBJ2-4; D is unclear. The specimen was peripheral blood mononuclear cells (PBMCs), collected at new diagnosis, from a patient treated with antithyroid drugs. The CDR3 here is CASTTGGNIQYF. For the CDR3, the DNA is TGTGCCAGCACTACGGGTGGTAACATTCAGTACTTC.